These T cell receptor beta chains were read from a single sample in a study of cytomegalovirus exposure and HLA in healthy donors. The method was immunoSEQ multiplex PCR; TCRdb's version includes in-frame clones alone and lacks a portion of them. The sample records around 120,000 clones, 80% to 85% being singletons. Sequencing was carried out using PBMCs. Every receptor here comes from a boy aged 5-17 years in good health and CMV-seronegative. Each CDR3 is given with its conserved first and last residue. The D gene is left open where the match is weak. Size is stated for part of the rows, as once, few or many counts, or as a class when the clone is expanded.

J gene: TRBJ2-7
D gene: .
V gene: TRBV7-8
clone size: .
CDR3 protein: CASSLGGDISEQYF
CDR3 DNA: TGTGCCAGCAGCTTAGGAGGGGACATTTCCGAGCAGTACTTC

J gene: TRBJ1-1
D gene: TRBD1
V gene: TRBV2
clone size: .
CDR3 protein: CASSEGTGKNTEAFF
CDR3 DNA: TGTGCCAGCAGTGAAGGGACAGGGAAGAACACTGAAGCTTTCTTT

J gene: TRBJ2-3
D gene: TRBD1
V gene: TRBV29-1
clone size: .
CDR3 protein: CSTRDRGPDTQYF
CDR3 DNA: TGCAGCACCCGGGACAGGGGGCCAGATACGCAGTATTTT

J gene: TRBJ2-1
D gene: .
V gene: TRBV30
clone size: .
CDR3 protein: CAWSDSASSYNEQFF
CDR3 DNA: TGTGCCTGGAGTGACAGTGCCTCCTCCTACAATGAGCAGTTCTTC

J gene: TRBJ1-1
D gene: .
V gene: TRBV7-9
clone size: few
CDR3 protein: CASSTSVGAFF
CDR3 DNA: TGTGCCAGCAGCACCTCAGTTGGAGCTTTCTTT

J gene: TRBJ1-2
D gene: TRBD1
V gene: TRBV7-6
clone size: .
CDR3 protein: CASSLAGRGQGGYTF
CDR3 DNA: TGTGCCAGCAGCTTAGCGGGCAGGGGGCAGGGTGGCTACACCTTC

J gene: TRBJ1-1
D gene: .
V gene: TRBV28
clone size: few
CDR3 protein: CASSFYSTEAFF
CDR3 DNA: TGTGCCAGCAGTTTCTACAGCACTGAAGCTTTCTTT

J gene: TRBJ1-1
D gene: TRBD1
V gene: TRBV19
clone size: .
CDR3 protein: CASNVVNVQGPEAFF
CDR3 DNA: TGTGCCAGTAACGTTGTGAACGTACAGGGGCCTGAAGCTTTCTTT

J gene: TRBJ2-7
D gene: TRBD2
V gene: TRBV5-1
clone size: .
CDR3 protein: CASRGAGGPTYEQYF
CDR3 DNA: TGCGCCAGCAGAGGGGCGGGAGGCCCAACCTACGAGCAGTACTTC

J gene: TRBJ2-5
D gene: TRBD2
V gene: TRBV5-1
clone size: .
CDR3 protein: CASSQSGGAQETQYF
CDR3 DNA: TGCGCCAGCAGCCAAAGCGGGGGAGCCCAAGAGACCCAGTACTTC

J gene: TRBJ2-2
D gene: TRBD2
V gene: TRBV6-4
clone size: .
CDR3 protein: CASSRTSGRATGELFF
CDR3 DNA: TGTGCCAGCAGCCGGACTAGCGGGAGAGCCACCGGGGAGCTGTTTTTT

J gene: TRBJ1-4
D gene: .
V gene: TRBV5-1
clone size: few
CDR3 protein: CASSQGSEGEKLFF
CDR3 DNA: TGCGCCAGCAGCCAGGGATCGGAGGGTGAAAAACTGTTTTTT

J gene: TRBJ1-1
D gene: .
V gene: TRBV27
clone size: .
CDR3 protein: CASGSQLRVGTEAFF
CDR3 DNA: TGTGCCAGCGGCTCCCAGTTGAGGGTAGGGACTGAAGCTTTCTTT

J gene: TRBJ2-2
D gene: .
V gene: TRBV7-8
clone size: .
CDR3 protein: CASSFLGRGKAGELFF
CDR3 DNA: TGTGCCAGCAGCTTCCTAGGAAGGGGAAAGGCCGGGGAGCTGTTTTTT

J gene: TRBJ1-6
D gene: TRBD1
V gene: TRBV30
clone size: .
CDR3 protein: CAWITAGGLGNSPLHF
CDR3 DNA: TGTGCCTGGATCACCGCAGGGGGCCTCGGGAATTCACCCCTCCACTTT

J gene: TRBJ1-2
D gene: .
V gene: TRBV7-8
clone size: .
CDR3 protein: CASSSRKGRDYGYTF
CDR3 DNA: TGTGCCAGCAGTTCACGAAAGGGGAGGGACTATGGCTACACCTTC

J gene: TRBJ1-4
D gene: TRBD1
V gene: TRBV30
clone size: .
CDR3 protein: CAYRDRGNEKLFF
CDR3 DNA: TGTGCCTACCGGGACAGGGGGAATGAAAAACTGTTTTTT

J gene: TRBJ1-1
D gene: .
V gene: TRBV29-1
clone size: once
CDR3 protein: CSVDAGVPTEAFF
CDR3 DNA: TGCAGCGTTGATGCGGGGGTCCCCACTGAAGCTTTCTTT

J gene: TRBJ2-1
D gene: TRBD1
V gene: TRBV9
clone size: .
CDR3 protein: CASSQRTGSSYNEQFF
CDR3 DNA: TGTGCCAGCAGCCAAAGGACAGGAAGCTCCTACAATGAGCAGTTCTTC

J gene: TRBJ2-7
D gene: TRBD2
V gene: TRBV6-1
clone size: .
CDR3 protein: CASRAGAGYEQYF
CDR3 DNA: TGTGCCAGCAGAGCGGGAGCAGGCTACGAGCAGTACTTC

J gene: TRBJ2-1
D gene: .
V gene: TRBV20-1
clone size: .
CDR3 protein: CSAVEVGVEFF
CDR3 DNA: TGCAGTGCCGTAGAGGTCGGGGTGGAGTTCTTC

J gene: TRBJ1-4
D gene: .
V gene: TRBV30
clone size: .
CDR3 protein: CAWSQYPTGEKLFF
CDR3 DNA: TGTGCCTGGAGTCAGTACCCAACGGGAGAAAAACTGTTTTTT

J gene: TRBJ2-3
D gene: .
V gene: TRBV6-5
clone size: once
CDR3 protein: CASSSQKADTQYF
CDR3 DNA: TGTGCCAGCAGTTCACAGAAGGCAGATACGCAGTATTTT